The 2 T cell receptor beta chains presented below share a single source sample, sequenced in a study of shared T cell receptors in the human thymus. The repertoire was sequenced with immunoSEQ multiplex PCR; TCRdb's copy has only in-frame clones and lacks some. The data show about 660,000 clones, with over 75% seen just once and over 0.008% held by the top ten. Another study also made use of these data, one on human thymus T cells.

The sequencing input was thymocytes. Receptors originate from a boy under two years old with a congenital heart defect.

The genes are TRBV27 and TRBJ2-7; 8 bases map to TRBD1. V dropped 0 bases and J dropped 5; count of bases not matched to a gene: 12. Germline loops: CDR1 MNHEY, CDR2 SMNVEV (reference sequence). The CDR3 has 17 amino acids. For the CDR3, the DNA is TGTGCCAGCAGTTTATCCGCTCCCGCAGGGGGCGAGGACGAGCAGTACTTC. Its protein is CASSLSAPAGGEDEQYF.

The chain is built from TRBV30 and TRBJ1-2; D possibly corresponds to TRBD1 (5 bases). Trimming stripped 8 bases from V and 3 bases from J, with 10 bases between. CDR1 is GTSNPN and CDR2 is SVGIG in the germline V gene (reference sequence). The CDR3 runs to 11 residues. CDR3 sequence: CAGHRHYGYTF. As DNA, the CDR3 is TGTGCCGGACACAGGCACTATGGCTACACCTTC.